This record covers a single T cell receptor beta chain. The protocol was immunoSEQ multiplex PCR, while the TCRdb copy is restricted to in-frame clones and leaves out a portion. The sample gives more than 25,000 clones, approximately 80% of which show up once; roughly 15% is in the top ten. Treatment specified: randomized to nivolumab then ipilimumab (arm A) or the reverse (arm B). None of the patients previously received DNA-damaging chemotherapy. PBMC sorting kept live CD3+CD8+ cells without CD19 or CD56. The data derive from a study of sequential checkpoint blockade in melanoma. Background on the study: Randomization was 1:1 between first-line nivolumab→ipilimumab and ipilimumab→nivolumab.

CDR1 is SGHDT, CDR2 YYEEEE, per germline. The germline V and J ends were trimmed by 4 bases and 11 bases, with 15 bases remaining between them. The CDR3 runs to 13 residues. Here the sequenced sample was CD8+ T cells sorted from blood (inferred from file names), taken from a patient given nivolumab and ipilimumab in sequence. This rearrangement joins TRBV5-6 to TRBJ2-2, with a tentative D call TRBD2 (5 bases). The source is a human donor with melanoma. CDR3 nucleotides: TGTGCCAGCAGCGTTAACCGACGGGAAGAGCTGTTTTTT. It specifies CASSVNRREELFF.